The 10 T cell receptor beta chains below come from one sample, sequenced in a study of shared clonotypes between healthy human individuals. Data came from immunoSEQ multiplex PCR; TCRdb stores just in-frame clones and leaves some out. Among some 1.1 million clones listed, about 72% were seen once. The sample comprised memory CD4+ T cells from PBMCs. The sample's subset: CD45RA-negative fraction. These receptors were collected from a young man in good health. Some clones in this sample may be carry-over from other donors' samples.

The chain joins TRBV4-2 to TRBJ2-2; TRBD2 matches at 10 bases. The J segment lost 1 base and the V segment lost 5 bases, leaving 4 bases of the junction unmatched. This CDR3 region has 16 residues. Germline V gene lookup returns CDR1 LGHNA and CDR2 YNFKEQ. DNA for the CDR3: TGTGCCAGCAGCATCAGGACTAGCGGGAACACCGGGGAGCTGTTTTTT. The encoded protein is CASSIRTSGNTGELFF.

The chain uses TRBV19 and TRBJ2-6; a possible D gene is TRBD1 (5 bases). The V end was cut by 9 bases, the J end by 2 bases, with 23 bases between. This CDR3 comprises 18 residues. Per germline, CDR1 LNHDA and CDR2 SQIVND (reference sequence). The CDR3 is CASLGAHSMTPGANVLTF. The CDR3 coding sequence is TGTGCCAGCCTAGGGGCCCATTCTATGACCCCTGGGGCCAACGTCCTGACTTTC.

In its sample, this clone was seen once. The rearrangement links TRBV29-1 to TRBJ2-3, with TRBD1 matching 12 bases. The length of the CDR3 is 15 residues. Germline V gene sequence: CDR1 SQVTM, CDR2 ANQGSEA. Trimming removed 6 bases from V and 4 bases from J; junction bases left unmatched: 8. The CDR3 sequence is CSVRGTGGGPDTQYF. Written as DNA, the CDR3 is TGCAGCGTACGGGGGACAGGGGGCGGCCCAGATACGCAGTATTTT.

This clone turned up a few times. The chain couples TRBV28 to TRBJ1-5; D is perhaps TRBD1 (6 bases). Trimming pared 8 bases from V and 6 bases from J, leaving 20 bases between. This CDR3 is 15 amino acids long. CDR1 is MDHEN, CDR2 SYDVKM, per germline. The CDR3 is CASSTAQGRGQPQHF. Here the CDR3 DNA reads TGTGCCAGCTCGACCGCTCAGGGGAGGGGTCAGCCCCAGCATTTT.

As to this clone: The sample has other DNA sequences that encode this CDR3 too. J is TRBJ2-7 and V is TRBV6-1; weak D call: TRBD1 (5 bases). The CDR3 length is 15 residues. CDR1 is MNHNS, CDR2 SASEGT, per germline. The ends were cut back, 3 bases at V and 0 bases at J, with 12 bases in the middle. The CDR3 sequence is CASSEGLDSSYEQYF. The CDR3 DNA follows: TGTGCCAGCAGTGAGGGGCTTGATAGCTCCTACGAGCAGTACTTC.

The chain has TRBV4-1 and TRBJ2-3, with 9 bases aligning to TRBD2. V trimming: 3 bases; J trimming: 5 bases; junction bases outside the gene matches: 6. CDR1 and CDR2 from the germline V gene are MGHRA and YSYEKL. The CDR3 runs to 15 residues. CDR3 coding DNA: TGCGCCAGCAGCCACAGGACTAGCGAGCGAGATACGCAGTATTTT. The encoded protein is CASSHRTSERDTQYF.

The chain is built from TRBV11-1 and TRBJ1-1, with no clear D. The germline V gene encodes CDR1 SGHAT and CDR2 FQDESV (reference sequence). CDR3 length: 15 amino acids. Trimming took 1 base from V and 2 from J, leaving 11 bases between them. CDR3 sequence: CASSLGPGVNTEAFF. CDR3 sequence (DNA): TGTGCCAGCAGCTTAGGACCCGGGGTTAACACTGAAGCTTTCTTT.

The chain combines TRBV28 with TRBJ2-5; possible D gene TRBD1, 6 bases. The last part of the DNA fits TRBJ2-7 better; the J call may be wrong. The CDR3 totals 15 residues. Germline V lookup: CDR1 MDHEN, CDR2 SYDVKM. The CDR3: CASSPRGQISYEQYF. CDR3 bases: TGTGCCAGCAGTCCCCGCGGACAGATCTCCTACGAGCAGTACTTC.

The gene calls are TRBV4-1 and TRBJ2-1, with D possibly being TRBD1 (5 bases). CDR1 is MGHRA and CDR2 is YSYEKL in the germline V gene. CDR3 size: 15 residues. The V end lost 0 bases, the J end lost 8 bases, and 14 bases lay between the germline ends. CDR3: CASSQDRAAEDEQFF. In DNA form, the CDR3 reads TGCGCCAGCAGCCAAGACAGGGCCGCCGAGGATGAGCAGTTCTTC.

This clone was seen a few times. Other DNA sequences in this sample translate to the same CDR3. This chain uses TRBV27 with TRBJ1-2; D might be TRBD1 (5 bases). The V end was cut by 10 bases, the J end by 2 bases, with 26 bases between. The CDR3 loop spans 17 amino acids. The V gene's germline CDR1 is MNHEY and CDR2 SMNVEV (reference sequence). CDR3 amino acids: CATNPRGGTRGNYGYTF. In DNA, the CDR3 is TGTGCCACCAACCCGCGGGGGGGGACCCGGGGGAACTATGGCTACACCTTC.